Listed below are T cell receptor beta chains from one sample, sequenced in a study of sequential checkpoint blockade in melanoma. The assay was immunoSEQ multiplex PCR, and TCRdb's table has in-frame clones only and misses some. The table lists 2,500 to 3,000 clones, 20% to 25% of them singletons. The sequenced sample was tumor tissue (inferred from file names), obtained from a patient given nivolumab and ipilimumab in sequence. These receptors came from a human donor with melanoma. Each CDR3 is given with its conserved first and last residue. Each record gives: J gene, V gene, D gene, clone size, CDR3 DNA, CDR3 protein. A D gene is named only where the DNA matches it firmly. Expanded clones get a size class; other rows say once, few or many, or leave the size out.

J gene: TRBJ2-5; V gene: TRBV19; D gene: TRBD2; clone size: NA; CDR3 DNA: TGTGCCAGTAGTATGTCAAACGGGGGGACTCTGGAGACCCAGTACTTC; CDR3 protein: CASSMSNGGTLETQYF
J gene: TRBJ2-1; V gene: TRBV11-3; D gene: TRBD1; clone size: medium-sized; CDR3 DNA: TGTGCCAGCAGCTCCCGGGACAGGTCCTACAATGAGCAGTTCTTC; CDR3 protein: CASSSRDRSYNEQFF
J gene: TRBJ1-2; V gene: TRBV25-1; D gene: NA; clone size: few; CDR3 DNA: TGTGCCAGCAGTCTGGGGACAAACTATGGCTACACCTTC; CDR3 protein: CASSLGTNYGYTF
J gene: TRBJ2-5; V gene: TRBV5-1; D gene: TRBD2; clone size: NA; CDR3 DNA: TGCGCCAGCAGCTTGGAAGGTAGCGGGTGGGAGACCCAGTACTTC; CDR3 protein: CASSLEGSGWETQYF
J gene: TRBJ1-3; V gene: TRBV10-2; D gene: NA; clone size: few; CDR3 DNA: TGCGCCAGCAGTGGCGTTGATTACTCTGGAAACACCATATATTTT; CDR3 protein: CASSGVDYSGNTIYF
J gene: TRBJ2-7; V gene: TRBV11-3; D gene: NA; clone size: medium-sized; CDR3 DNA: TGTGCCAGCACTTGGGGTTCGAAGTCCTACGAGCAGTACTTC; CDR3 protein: CASTWGSKSYEQYF
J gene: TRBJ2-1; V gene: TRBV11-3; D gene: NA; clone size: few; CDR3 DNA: TGTGCCAGCAGCGACCGGGACTCCTCCCTCCTCAATGAGCAGTTCTTC; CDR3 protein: CASSDRDSSLLNEQFF
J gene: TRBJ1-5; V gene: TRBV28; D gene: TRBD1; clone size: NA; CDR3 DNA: TGTGCCAGCACCCGGGGACAGGGGGCGAGTCAGCCCCAGCATTTT; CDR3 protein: CASTRGQGASQPQHF
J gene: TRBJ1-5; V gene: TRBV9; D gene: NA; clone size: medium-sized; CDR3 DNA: TGTGCCAGCATGAAAAGTGCCGAGAGCAATCAGCCCCAGCATTTT; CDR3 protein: CASMKSAESNQPQHF
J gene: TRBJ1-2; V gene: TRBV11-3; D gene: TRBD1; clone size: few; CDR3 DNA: TGTGCCAGCACCAAAATCGGTCAGGGGGCTTATGGCTACACCTTC; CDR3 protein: CASTKIGQGAYGYTF
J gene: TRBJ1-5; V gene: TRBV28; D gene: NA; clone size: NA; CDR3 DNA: TGTGCCAGCAGGGGGAGACAGAACAATCAGCCCCAGCATTTT; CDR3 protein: CASRGRQNNQPQHF
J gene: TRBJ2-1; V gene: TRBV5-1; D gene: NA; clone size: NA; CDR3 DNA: TGCGCCAGCAGCGTTAGCGGGACAGACTACAATGAGCAGTTCTTC; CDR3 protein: CASSVSGTDYNEQFF
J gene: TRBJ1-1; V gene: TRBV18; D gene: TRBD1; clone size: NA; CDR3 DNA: TGTGCCAGCTCACCACCCGGACAGGGCGGCACTGAAGCTTTCTTT; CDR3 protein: CASSPPGQGGTEAFF
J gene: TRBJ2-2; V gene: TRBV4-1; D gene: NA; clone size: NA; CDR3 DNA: TGCGCCAGCAGCCACCCCGTAGGCACCGGGGAGCTGTTTTTT; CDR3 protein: CASSHPVGTGELFF
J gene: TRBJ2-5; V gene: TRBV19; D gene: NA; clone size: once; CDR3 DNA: TGTGCCAGTAGTATAGACCGGGGGACAAAGACCCAGTACTTC; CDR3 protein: CASSIDRGTKTQYF
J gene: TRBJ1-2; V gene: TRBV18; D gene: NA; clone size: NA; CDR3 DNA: TGTGCCAGCTCACCGGACCCGTATTCTAACTATGGCTACACCTTC; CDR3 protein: CASSPDPYSNYGYTF
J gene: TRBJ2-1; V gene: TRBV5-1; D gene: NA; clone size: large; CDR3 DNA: TGCGCCAGCGGTCCGTCCGGGACAAATTACAATGAGCAGTTCTTC; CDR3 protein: CASGPSGTNYNEQFF
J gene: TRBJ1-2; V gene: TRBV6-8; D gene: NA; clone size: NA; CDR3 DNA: TGTGCCAGCAGCTCATTAGGGGCAAGGGGCTACACCTTC; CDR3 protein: CASSSLGARGYTF
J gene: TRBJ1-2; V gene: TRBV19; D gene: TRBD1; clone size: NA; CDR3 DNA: TGTGCCAGTAGTATTACCCAGGGGGGCTATGGCTACACCTTC; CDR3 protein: CASSITQGGYGYTF
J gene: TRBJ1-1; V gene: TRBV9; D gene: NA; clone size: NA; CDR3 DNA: TGTGCCAGCAGCCCCCCCTTGCCCACTGAAGCTTTCTTT; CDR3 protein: CASSPPLPTEAFF
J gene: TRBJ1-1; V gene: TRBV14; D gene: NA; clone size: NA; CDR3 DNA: TGTGCCAGCAGCCTTGGACCTAGGGGCTTGAACACTGAAGCTTTCTTT; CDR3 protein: CASSLGPRGLNTEAFF
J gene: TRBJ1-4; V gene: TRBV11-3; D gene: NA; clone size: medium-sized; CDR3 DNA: TGTGCCAGCAGCTTAGAAGTAGGGTGGGAAAAACTGTTTTTT; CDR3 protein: CASSLEVGWEKLFF
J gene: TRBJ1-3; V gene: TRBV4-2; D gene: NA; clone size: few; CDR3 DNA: TGTGCCAGCGGCGGGGGGCAGAGAAACACCATATATTTT; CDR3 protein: CASGGGQRNTIYF
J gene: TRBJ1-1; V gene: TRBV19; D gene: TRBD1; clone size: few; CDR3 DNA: TGTGCCTCTTCCGGGACAGGTGAAGCTTTCTTT; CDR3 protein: CASSGTGEAFF
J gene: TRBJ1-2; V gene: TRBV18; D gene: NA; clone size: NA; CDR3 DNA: TGTGCCAGCTCACCACCACACGTGAATGGCTACACCTTC; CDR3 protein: CASSPPHVNGYTF
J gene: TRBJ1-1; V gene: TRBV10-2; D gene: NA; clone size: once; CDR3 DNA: TGCGCCAGCAACACAGGGAACGCTGAAGCTTTCTTT; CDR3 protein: CASNTGNAEAFF
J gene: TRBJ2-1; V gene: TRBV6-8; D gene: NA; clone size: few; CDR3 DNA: TGTGCCATCAGTGTCTCTAGTAATGAGCAGTTCTTC; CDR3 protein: CAISVSSNEQFF
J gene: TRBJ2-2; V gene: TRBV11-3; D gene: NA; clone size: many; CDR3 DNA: TGTGCCAGCAGCTTGTTGAATTCGGGGGGCTCGAACGGGGAGCTGTTTTTT; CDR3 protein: CASSLLNSGGSNGELFF
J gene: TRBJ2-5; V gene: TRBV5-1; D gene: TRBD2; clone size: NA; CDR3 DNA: TGCGCCAGCAGCTTGGATCCAGGGAGGGGAGAGACCCAGTACTTC; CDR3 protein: CASSLDPGRGETQYF
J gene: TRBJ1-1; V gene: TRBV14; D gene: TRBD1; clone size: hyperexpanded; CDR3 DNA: TGTGCCACCTCTTGGGGGGCCGGGACAGGAACTGAAGCTTTCTTT; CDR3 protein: CATSWGAGTGTEAFF
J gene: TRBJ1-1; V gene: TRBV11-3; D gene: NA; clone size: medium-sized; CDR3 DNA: TGTGCCAGCAGCTTAATGGGGGTTATGAACACTGAAGCTTTCTTT; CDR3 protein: CASSLMGVMNTEAFF
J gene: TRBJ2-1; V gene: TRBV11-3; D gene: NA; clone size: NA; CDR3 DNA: TGTGCCAGCAGTCGAGACGGCAGCTCCTACAATGAGCAGTTCTTC; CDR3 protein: CASSRDGSSYNEQFF
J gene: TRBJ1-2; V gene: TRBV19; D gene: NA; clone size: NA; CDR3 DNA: TGTGCCAGTAGTATAGATCTGCAAACCGGGGGAAAGGGCTACACCTTC; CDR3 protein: CASSIDLQTGGKGYTF
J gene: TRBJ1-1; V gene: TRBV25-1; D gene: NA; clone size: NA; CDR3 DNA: TGTGCCCCCTTACCACAGCTGAACACTGAAGCTTTCTTT; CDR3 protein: CAPLPQLNTEAFF
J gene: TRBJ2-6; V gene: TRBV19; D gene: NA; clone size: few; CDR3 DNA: TGTGCCAGCCATGTATCGGGGGCCAACGTCCTGACTTTC; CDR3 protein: CASHVSGANVLTF
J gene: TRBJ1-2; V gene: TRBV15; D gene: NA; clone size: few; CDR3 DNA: TGTGCCACCAGCAGAGAACAGGGAAGAGTCGGCTACACCTTC; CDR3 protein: CATSREQGRVGYTF
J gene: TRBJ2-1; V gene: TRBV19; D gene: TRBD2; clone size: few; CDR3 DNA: TGTGCCAGTAGTATGGCGGGACTAGCGGGTGAGCAGTTCTTC; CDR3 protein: CASSMAGLAGEQFF
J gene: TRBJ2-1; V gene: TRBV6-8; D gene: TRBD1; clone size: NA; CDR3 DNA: TGTGCCAGCAGTAACCCCGTCGGGACAGGGGGGTATGAGCAGTTCTTC; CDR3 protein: CASSNPVGTGGYEQFF
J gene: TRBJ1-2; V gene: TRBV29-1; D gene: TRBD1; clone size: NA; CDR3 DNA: TGCAGCGTTGCAGCGAGGGGGCGAATCTATGGCTACACCTTC; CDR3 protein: CSVAARGRIYGYTF
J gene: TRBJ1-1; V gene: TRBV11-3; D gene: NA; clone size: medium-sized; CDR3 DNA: TGTGCCAGCAGCCACACCGGGACATCGAACACTGAAGCTTTCTTT; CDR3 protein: CASSHTGTSNTEAFF
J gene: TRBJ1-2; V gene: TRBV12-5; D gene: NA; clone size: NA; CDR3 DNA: TGTGCCAGCAAGCAGAGTAACTATGGCTACACCTTC; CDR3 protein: CASKQSNYGYTF
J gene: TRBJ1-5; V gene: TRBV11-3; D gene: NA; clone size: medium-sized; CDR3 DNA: TGTGCCAGCAGCCCCTTTCCGGAGTTAAGGAGCAATCAGCCCCAGCATTTT; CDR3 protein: CASSPFPELRSNQPQHF
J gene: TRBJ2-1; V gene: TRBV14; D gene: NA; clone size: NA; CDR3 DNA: TGTGCCAGCAGCCCTTGGAGCAATGAGCAGTTCTTC; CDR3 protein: CASSPWSNEQFF
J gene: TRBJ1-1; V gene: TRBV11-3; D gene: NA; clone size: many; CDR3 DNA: TGTGCCAGCAGCAAAGGGGGGACGAACACTGAAGCTTTCTTT; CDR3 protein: CASSKGGTNTEAFF
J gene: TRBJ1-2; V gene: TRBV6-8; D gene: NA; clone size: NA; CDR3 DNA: TGTGCCAGCACCCCACAGGGACAAGGCTACACCTTC; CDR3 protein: CASTPQGQGYTF
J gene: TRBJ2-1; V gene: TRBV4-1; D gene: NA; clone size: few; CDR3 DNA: TGCGCCAGCAGCCAAGAATTCCGGCCACCGTACAATGAGCAGTTCTTC; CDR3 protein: CASSQEFRPPYNEQFF
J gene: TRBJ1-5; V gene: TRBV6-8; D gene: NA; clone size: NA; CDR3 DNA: TGTGCCAGCAGTCTCGACCCGGGCCCCAGGGATCAGCCCCAGCATTTT; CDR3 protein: CASSLDPGPRDQPQHF
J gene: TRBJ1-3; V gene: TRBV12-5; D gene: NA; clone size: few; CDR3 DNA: TGTGCTAGTGGTTTGGTTGGGCTCTCTGGAAACACCATATATTTT; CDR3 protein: CASGLVGLSGNTIYF
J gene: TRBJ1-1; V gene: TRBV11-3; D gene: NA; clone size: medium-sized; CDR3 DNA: TGTGCCAGCAGCTTAGGCTGGGGCGCGAACACTGAAGCTTTCTTT; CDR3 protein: CASSLGWGANTEAFF
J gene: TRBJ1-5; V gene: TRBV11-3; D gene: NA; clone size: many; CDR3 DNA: TGTGCCAGCAGCCCAGGAGGAATCAATCAGCCCCAGCATTTT; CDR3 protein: CASSPGGINQPQHF